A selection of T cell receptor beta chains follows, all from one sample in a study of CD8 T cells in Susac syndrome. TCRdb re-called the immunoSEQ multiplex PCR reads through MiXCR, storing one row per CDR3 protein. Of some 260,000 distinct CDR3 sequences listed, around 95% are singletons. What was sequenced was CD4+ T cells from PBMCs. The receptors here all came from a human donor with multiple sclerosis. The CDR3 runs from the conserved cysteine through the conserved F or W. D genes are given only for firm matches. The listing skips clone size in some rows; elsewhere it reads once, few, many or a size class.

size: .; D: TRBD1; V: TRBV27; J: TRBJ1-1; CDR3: CASSFLSAGTGTEAFF; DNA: TGTGCCAGCAGCTTCTTATCAGCCGGGACAGGCACTGAAGCTTTCTTT
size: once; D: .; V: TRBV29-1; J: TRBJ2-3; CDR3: CSVSWNADTQYF; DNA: TGCAGCGTTAGTTGGAACGCGGATACGCAGTATTTT
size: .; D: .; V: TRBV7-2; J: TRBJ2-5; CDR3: CASSPGADWAYF; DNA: TGTGCCAGCAGCCCGGGGGCCGACTGGGCGTACTTC
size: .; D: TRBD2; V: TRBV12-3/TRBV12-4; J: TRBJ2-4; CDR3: CASSPRVRGLVLLGKNIQYF; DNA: TGTGCCAGCAGTCCCCGGGTCAGGGGACTAGTCTTGTTGGGCAAAAACATTCAGTACTTC
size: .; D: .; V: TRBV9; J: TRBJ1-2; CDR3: CASGGKSHYGYTF; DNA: TGTGCCAGCGGAGGGAAGTCGCACTATGGCTACACCTTC
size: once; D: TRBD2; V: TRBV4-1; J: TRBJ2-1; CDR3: CASSHLLSGSHNNEQFF; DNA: TGCGCCAGCAGCCACCTACTTAGCGGGAGCCACAACAATGAGCAGTTCTTC
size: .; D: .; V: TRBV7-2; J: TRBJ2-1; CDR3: CASSLALGFSYNEQFF; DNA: TGTGCCAGCAGCTTAGCTCTGGGGTTCTCCTACAATGAGCAGTTCTTC
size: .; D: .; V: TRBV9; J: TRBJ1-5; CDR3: CASSVTGYSNQPQHF; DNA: TGTGCCAGCAGCGTAACGGGCTATAGCAATCAGCCCCAGCATTTT
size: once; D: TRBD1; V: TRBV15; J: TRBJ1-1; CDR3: CATSRIGRRGQDTEAFF; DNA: TGTGCCACCAGCAGAATCGGTAGGAGGGGGCAAGACACTGAAGCTTTCTTT
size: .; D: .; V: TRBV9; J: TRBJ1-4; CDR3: CASSPRPATNEKLFF; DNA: TGTGCCAGCAGCCCCAGACCGGCAACTAATGAAAAACTGTTTTTT